This T cell receptor (beta chain) came from a study of cytomegalovirus exposure and HLA in healthy donors. Sequencing used immunoSEQ multiplex PCR; TCRdb keeps in-frame clones, though not all of them. Of 200,000 or so clones listed, roughly 84% are singletons. Germline CDR1 and CDR2: SGHVS and FQNEAQ. With 7 bases removed from V and 2 bases from J, the gap between germline ends came to 15 bases. The CDR3 runs to 14 residues. The receptor was isolated from a woman under 40 in good health and CMV-seropositive. The chain links TRBV7-8 to TRBJ2-7; the D gene is possibly TRBD2 (6 bases). Sequencing was performed on PBMCs. The CDR3 sequence: CASTAGGAAYEQYF. Written as DNA, the CDR3 is TGTGCCAGCACCGCTGGAGGGGCGGCCTACGAGCAGTACTTC.